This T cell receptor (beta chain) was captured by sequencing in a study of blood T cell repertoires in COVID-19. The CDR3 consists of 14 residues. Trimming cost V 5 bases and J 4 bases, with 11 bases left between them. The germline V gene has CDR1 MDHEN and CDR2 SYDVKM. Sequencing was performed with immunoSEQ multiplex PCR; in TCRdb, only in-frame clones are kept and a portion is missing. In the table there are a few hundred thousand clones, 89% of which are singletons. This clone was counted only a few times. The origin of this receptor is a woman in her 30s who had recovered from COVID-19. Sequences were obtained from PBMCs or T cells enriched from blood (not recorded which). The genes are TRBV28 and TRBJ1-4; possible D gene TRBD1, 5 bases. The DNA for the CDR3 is TGTGCCAGCAGTACCCGACAGCTTAATGAAAAACTGTTTTTT. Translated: CASSTRQLNEKLFF.